This TCR beta chain is drawn from a study of blood T cell repertoires in COVID-19. Germline-derived CDR1 and CDR2 are SGHTS and YDEGEE. Trimming stripped 4 bases from V and 9 bases from J, with 23 bases between. The length of the CDR3 is 15 residues. Sequencing was performed with immunoSEQ multiplex PCR; in TCRdb, only in-frame clones are kept and a portion is missing. In the table there are roughly 300,000 clones, more than 85% of which are singletons. Individuals aged about 18 to 89 years were recruited from roughly 22 US areas. Donors of Cohort 3 who recovered were those that had two negative PCRs, clearance, or symptom resolution.

The J gene is TRBJ2-7, the V gene TRBV5-8; a weak D match, TRBD2 (6 bases). The sequencing input was PBMCs or T cells enriched from blood (not recorded which). The clonotype originates from a woman aged 30 to 39 who had recovered from COVID-19. CDR3 loop: CASSLPEGDLEGQYF. In DNA, the CDR3 is TGTGCCAGCAGCCTCCCGGAAGGGGACTTAGAGGGGCAGTACTTC.